This TCR beta chain was captured in a study of blood T cell repertoires in COVID-19 (dated by TCRdb to 2018 to 2020). With regard to the full study: Collaborator samples came from the United States, Italy and Spain and covered acute and convalescent phases of COVID-19. Samples came from the ongoing ImmuneRACE study (first 160 participants) plus 1,254 subjects from 6 global collaborators. Where available, HLA class I and class II types were obtained from metadata supplied by the sample provider rather than from assay-based typing. The prospective study material was composed of cDNA or gDNA derived from T cells, B-cell-depleted T cells, or PBMCs. A de-identified subject ID, COVID-19 status, age in years and sex were almost always included in the sample metadata. The repertoires were made available in a free public database intended to serve as a resource for research on the immune response to SARS-CoV-2. The dataset comprised deeply sampled blood TCRbeta repertoires from subjects exposed to, actively infected with, or recovered from COVID-19.

The immunoSEQ Assay, a bias-controlled multiplex PCR, was used to amplify TCRbeta CDR3 regions from genomic DNA. In the paper's pipeline: The number of nucleated cells in each sample was estimated by amplification of reference gene primers within the assay. To quantify the absolute abundance of each unique TCRbeta CDR3 rearrangement, sequence reads were collapsed and filtered. For each sample, productive Simpson clonality was calculated by taking the square root of Simpson's diversity index across productive rearrangements. Entries here come from immuneACCESS through TCRdb and include only in-frame sequences with V and J called. Some clones fail to appear in such tables; in the studies checked, an unresolved V gene covers under half of the shortfall, and the cause of the remainder is unknown. From that table come the V and J calls and clone size; the DNA was used to work out D and trimming. In this sample the table shows about 29,000 clones, almost 85% of which occur a single time. Approximately 9.4% of the sample goes to the ten largest clones.

The collaborating institutions used their own protocols to collect whole blood in K2EDTA tubes. For TCRbeta analysis, collaborators shipped samples in one of three forms: frozen whole blood, isolated PBMCs, or DNA extracted from either of those sample types. About this clone itself: Its antigen is unknown. Base qualities are not provided; no much larger clone lies one nucleotide away.

What the authors observed across the whole study: How much clinical and demographic metadata was included differed by source and by participant, and the metadata was provided uncurated.

V is shortened by 7 bases, J by 8 bases, and the region joining them spans 8 bases. From the cysteine up to the phenylalanine, the CDR3 has a length of 11 residues. Only the CDR3 portion is preserved as DNA: 33 bases, with reading frame beginning at the first base. The germline V gene (reference sequence) sets CDR1 to LNHDA and CDR2 to SQIVND. The rearranged segments are TRBV19 and TRBJ1-4, with the D gene uncertain. The receptor was isolated from a man older than 75 with active COVID-19. The sample was peripheral blood. The nucleotides read TGTGCCAGTACCCAGTACGAAAAACTGTTTTTT. The translation is CASTQYEKLFF. Joined to the reference TRBV19 and TRBJ1-4 proteins, this CDR3 gives the full variable domain: DGGITQSPKYLFRKEGQNVTLSCEQNLNHDAMYWYRQDPGQGLRLIYYSQIVNDFQKGDIAEGYSVSREKKESFPLTVTSAQKNPTAFYLCASTQYEKLFFGSGTQLSVL.